This TCR beta chain was sequenced during a study of CD8+ T cells in alopecia areata. Study-wide background: The duration of tofacitinib was 6 to 18 months, with 6 months off drug afterward.

The sample holds one count of this clone. Its antigen is not identified. Broader study findings: Scalp clonality dropped significantly under tofacitinib, as did expanded CD8+ top-100 clones.

Treatment reported: oral pan-JAK inhibitor, 5-10 mg twice daily. Alopecia areata patients had lesional scalp punch biopsies and peripheral blood taken from them. Sequencing relied on a cDNA template that was reverse transcribed from extracted RNA. The method was immunoSEQ multiplex PCR; TCRdb's version includes in-frame clones alone and lacks a portion of them. The data show about 210,000 clones, around 66% seen once. The clonotype was recovered from a human donor with alopecia areata. The sample was CD4+ T cells sorted from blood, taken at week 4, from a patient treated with tofacitinib.

The CDR3 region is CASSQDRQGVGSYNSPLHF. CDR3 sequence (DNA): TGCGCCAGCAGCCAAGACCGACAGGGTGTGGGCTCCTATAATTCACCCCTCCACTTT. The V and J genes are TRBV4-1 and TRBJ1-6; TRBD1 agrees at 7 bases. There are 19 residues in the CDR3. The trim removed 0 bases at V and 0 bases at J, leaving 8 bases unmatched. The germline V gene has CDR1 MGHRA and CDR2 YSYEKL.